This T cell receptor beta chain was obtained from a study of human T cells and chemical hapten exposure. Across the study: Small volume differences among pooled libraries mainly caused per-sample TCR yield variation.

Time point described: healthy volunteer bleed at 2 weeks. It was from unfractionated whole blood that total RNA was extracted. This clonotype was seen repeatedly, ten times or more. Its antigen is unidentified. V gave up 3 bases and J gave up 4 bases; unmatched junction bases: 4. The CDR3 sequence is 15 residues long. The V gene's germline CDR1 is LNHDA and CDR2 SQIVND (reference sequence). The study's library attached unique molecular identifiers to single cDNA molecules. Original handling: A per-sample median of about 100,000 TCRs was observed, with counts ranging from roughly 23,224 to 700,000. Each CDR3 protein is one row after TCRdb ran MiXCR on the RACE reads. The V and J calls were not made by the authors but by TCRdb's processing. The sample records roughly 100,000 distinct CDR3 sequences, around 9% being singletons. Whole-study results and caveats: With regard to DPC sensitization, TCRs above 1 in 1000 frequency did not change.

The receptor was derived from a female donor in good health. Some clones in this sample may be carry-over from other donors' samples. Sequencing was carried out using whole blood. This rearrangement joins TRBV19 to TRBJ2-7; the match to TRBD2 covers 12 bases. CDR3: CASSMLLAGGYEQYF. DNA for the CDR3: TGTGCCAGTAGTATGCTACTAGCGGGAGGTTACGAGCAGTACTTC.